This entry is about one T cell receptor beta chain. The source of the sample is a study of PD-L1 blockade in urothelial cancer. About the study: Intravenous atezolizumab, 1,200 mg every 3 weeks, was begun by patients at some point between 2012 and 2014. Prior regimens of chemotherapy numbered 0 to 3 per patient.

Measured with immunoSEQ multiplex PCR; TCRdb has only the in-frame clones, and not every one. The data contain 85,000 to 100,000 clones, roughly nine tenths of them singletons. The V segment lost 1 base and the J segment 7 bases; nucleotides outside the gene matches: 9. The CDR3 is 15 amino acids. Germline V lookup: CDR1 KGHSH, CDR2 LQKENI. The sample was PBMCs, taken around atezolizumab (anti-PD-L1) treatment. This chain joins TRBV18 and TRBJ2-7; 8 bases agree with TRBD1. The TCR was taken from a man between 60 and 70 years old with urothelial cancer. The CDR3 DNA is TGTGCCAGCTCACCACAGGGACAGGAAAAAGGGGAGCAGTACTTC. Translating it yields CASSPQGQEKGEQYF.